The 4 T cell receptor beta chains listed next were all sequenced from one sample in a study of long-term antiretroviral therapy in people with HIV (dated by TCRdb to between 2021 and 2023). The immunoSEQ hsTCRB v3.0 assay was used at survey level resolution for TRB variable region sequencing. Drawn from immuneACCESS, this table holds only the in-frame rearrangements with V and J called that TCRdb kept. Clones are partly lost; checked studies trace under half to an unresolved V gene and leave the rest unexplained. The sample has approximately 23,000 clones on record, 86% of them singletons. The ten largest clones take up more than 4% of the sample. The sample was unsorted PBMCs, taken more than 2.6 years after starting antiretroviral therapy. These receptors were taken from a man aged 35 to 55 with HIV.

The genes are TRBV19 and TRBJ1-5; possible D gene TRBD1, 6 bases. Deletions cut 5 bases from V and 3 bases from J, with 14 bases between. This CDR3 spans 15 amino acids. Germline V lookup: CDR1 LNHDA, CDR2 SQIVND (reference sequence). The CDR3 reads CASSSGGQPNQPQHF. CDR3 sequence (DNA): TGTGCCAGTAGTTCGGGAGGACAGCCCAATCAGCCCCAGCATTTT.

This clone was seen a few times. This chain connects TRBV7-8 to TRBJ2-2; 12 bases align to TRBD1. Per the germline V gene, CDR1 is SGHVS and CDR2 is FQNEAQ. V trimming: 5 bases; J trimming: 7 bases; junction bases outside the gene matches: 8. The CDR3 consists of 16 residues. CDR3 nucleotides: TGTGCCAGCAGCCCAGACGGGACAGGGGGCCTCGGGGAGCTGTTTTTT. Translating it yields CASSPDGTGGLGELFF.

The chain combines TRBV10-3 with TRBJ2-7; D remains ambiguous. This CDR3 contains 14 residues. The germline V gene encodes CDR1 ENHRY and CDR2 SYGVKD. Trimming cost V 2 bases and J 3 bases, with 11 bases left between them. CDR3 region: CAISEAGQVYEQYF. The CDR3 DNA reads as TGTGCCATCAGTGAGGCCGGCCAGGTCTACGAGCAGTACTTC.

Here the CDR3 DNA reads TGTGCCAGTAGTGGCAGGGGGGGTGGGCAGCCCCAGCATTTT. Translated: CASSGRGGGQPQHF. The V and J genes are TRBV19 and TRBJ1-5; TRBD1 aligns across 7 bases. V was pared by 5 bases and J by 7 bases, with 8 bases of the junction left unmatched. The CDR3 runs to 14 residues. Germline V gene lookup returns CDR1 LNHDA and CDR2 SQIVND (reference sequence).